This T cell receptor beta chain was recorded in a study of T cells in Graves' hyperthyroidism and ophthalmopathy. There were TCR beta CDR3 regions amplified from RNA transcripts. The primer set for the first-round RT-PCR of the TCR CDR3 was HTBI. TCRdb recomputed calls from the multiplex PCR reads with MiXCR, one row per CDR3 protein. The table shows approximately 640,000 distinct CDR3 sequences, with roughly 15% occurring only once. CDR3 length equals 16 residues. V was pared by 6 bases and J by 2 bases, with 18 bases between. Germline V gives CDR1 MNHNS, CDR2 SASEGT. Subjects aged 18 to 65 presented with newly diagnosed hyperthyroidism of less than 2 months' duration.

This receptor was identified in a young woman with Graves' hyperthyroidism. The chain couples TRBV6-1 to TRBJ2-3, with a tentative D call TRBD1 (5 bases). The sequenced sample was blood. The CDR3 region is CASRTVSDWPTDTQYF. The CDR3 DNA reads TGTGCCAGCAGGACAGTCTCCGATTGGCCCACAGATACGCAGTATTTT.